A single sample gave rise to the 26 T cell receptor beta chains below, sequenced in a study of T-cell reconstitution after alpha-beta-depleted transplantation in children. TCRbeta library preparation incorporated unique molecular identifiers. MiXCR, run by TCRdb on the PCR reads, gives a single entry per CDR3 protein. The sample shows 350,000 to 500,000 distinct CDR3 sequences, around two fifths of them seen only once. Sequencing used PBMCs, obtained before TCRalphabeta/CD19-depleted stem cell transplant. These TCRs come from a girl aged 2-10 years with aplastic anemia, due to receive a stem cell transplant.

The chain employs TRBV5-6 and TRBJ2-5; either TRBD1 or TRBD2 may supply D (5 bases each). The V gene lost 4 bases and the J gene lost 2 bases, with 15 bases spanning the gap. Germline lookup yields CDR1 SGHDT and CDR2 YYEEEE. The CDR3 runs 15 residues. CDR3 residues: CASSPGTGLQETQYF. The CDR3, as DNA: TGTGCCAGCAGCCCCGGGACCGGGTTGCAAGAGACCCAGTACTTC.

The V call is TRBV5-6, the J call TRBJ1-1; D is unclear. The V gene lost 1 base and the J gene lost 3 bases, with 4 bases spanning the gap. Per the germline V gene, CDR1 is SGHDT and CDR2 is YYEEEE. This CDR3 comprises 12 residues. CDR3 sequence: CASSLLHTEAFF. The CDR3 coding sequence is TGTGCCAGCAGCTTGCTACACACTGAAGCTTTCTTT.

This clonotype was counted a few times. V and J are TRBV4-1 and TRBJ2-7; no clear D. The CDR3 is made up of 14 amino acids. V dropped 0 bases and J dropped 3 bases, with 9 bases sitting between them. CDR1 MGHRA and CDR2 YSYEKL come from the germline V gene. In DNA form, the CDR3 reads TGCGCCAGCAGCCAAGAGGTTTGGGGCTACGAGCAGTACTTC. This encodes CASSQEVWGYEQYF.

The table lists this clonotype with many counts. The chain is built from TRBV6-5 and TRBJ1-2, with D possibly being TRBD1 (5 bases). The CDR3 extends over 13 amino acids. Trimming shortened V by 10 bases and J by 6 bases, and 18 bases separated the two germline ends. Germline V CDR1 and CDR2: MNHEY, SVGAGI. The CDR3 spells CATQFVGTDGYTF. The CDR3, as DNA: TGTGCCACGCAGTTCGTGGGGACGGATGGCTACACCTTC.

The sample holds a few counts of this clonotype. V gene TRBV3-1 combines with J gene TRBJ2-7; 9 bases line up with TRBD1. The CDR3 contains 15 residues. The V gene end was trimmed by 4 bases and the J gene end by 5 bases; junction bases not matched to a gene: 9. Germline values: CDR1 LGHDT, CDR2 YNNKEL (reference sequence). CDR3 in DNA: TGTGCCAGCAGCCCCCTGGGGGGACAGGGAAACGAGCAGTACTTC. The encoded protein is CASSPLGGQGNEQYF.

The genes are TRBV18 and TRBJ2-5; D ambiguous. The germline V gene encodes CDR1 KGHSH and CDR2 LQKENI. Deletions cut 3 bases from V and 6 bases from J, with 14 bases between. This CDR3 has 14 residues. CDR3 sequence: CASSPAEGIKTQYF. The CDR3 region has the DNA TGTGCCAGCTCACCGGCCGAAGGGATAAAGACCCAGTACTTC.

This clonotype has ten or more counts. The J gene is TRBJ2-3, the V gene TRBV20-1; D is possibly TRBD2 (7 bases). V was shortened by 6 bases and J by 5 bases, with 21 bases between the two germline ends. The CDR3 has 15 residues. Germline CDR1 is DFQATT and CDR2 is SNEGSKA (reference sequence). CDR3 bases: TGCAGTGCCGCCGCCCAGGGGAGGGTGAAAGATACGCAGTATTTT. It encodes CSAAAQGRVKDTQYF.

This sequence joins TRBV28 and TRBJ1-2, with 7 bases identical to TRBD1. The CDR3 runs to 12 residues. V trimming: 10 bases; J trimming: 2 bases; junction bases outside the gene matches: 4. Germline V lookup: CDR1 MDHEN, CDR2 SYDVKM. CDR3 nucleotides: TGTGCCACACGGACAGGAAACTATGGCTACACCTTC. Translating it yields CATRTGNYGYTF.

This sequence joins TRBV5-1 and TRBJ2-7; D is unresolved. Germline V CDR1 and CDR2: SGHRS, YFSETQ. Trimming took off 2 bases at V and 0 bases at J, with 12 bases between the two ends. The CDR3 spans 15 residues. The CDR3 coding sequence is TGCGCCAGCAGCTTCGGTACAGCGTCCTCCTACGAGCAGTACTTC. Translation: CASSFGTASSYEQYF.

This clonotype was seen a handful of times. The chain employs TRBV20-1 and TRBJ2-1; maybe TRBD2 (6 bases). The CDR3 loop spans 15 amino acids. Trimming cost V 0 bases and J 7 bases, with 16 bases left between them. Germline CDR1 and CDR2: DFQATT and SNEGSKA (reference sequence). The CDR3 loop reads CSARDHGGRRNEQFF. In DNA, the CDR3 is TGCAGTGCTAGAGATCACGGGGGAAGAAGAAATGAGCAGTTCTTC.

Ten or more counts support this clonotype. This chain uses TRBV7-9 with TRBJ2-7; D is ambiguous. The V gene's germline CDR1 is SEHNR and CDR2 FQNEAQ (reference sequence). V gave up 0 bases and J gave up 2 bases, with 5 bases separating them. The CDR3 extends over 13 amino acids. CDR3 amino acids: CASSLAAPYEQYF. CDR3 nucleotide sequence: TGTGCCAGCAGCTTAGCTGCTCCCTACGAGCAGTACTTC.

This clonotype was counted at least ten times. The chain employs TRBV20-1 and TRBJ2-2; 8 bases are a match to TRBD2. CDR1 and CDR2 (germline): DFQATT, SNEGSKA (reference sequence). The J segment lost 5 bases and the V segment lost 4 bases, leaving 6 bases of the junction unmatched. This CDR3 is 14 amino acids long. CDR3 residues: CSAKDSGRTGELFF. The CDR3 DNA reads TGCAGTGCTAAAGACAGCGGGAGAACCGGGGAGCTGTTTTTT.

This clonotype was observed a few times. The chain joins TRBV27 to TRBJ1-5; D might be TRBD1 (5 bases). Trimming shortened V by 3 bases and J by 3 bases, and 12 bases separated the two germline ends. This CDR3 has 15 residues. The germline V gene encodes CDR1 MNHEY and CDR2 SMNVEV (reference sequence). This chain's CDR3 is CASSFAGRTNQPQHF. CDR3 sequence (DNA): TGTGCCAGCAGTTTTGCAGGGCGAACCAATCAGCCCCAGCATTTT.

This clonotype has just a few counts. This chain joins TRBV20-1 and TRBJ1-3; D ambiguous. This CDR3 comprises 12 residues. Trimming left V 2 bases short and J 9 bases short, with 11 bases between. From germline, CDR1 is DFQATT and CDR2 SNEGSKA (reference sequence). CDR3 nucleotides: TGCAGTGCTAGAAATCCGGGGAGCACCATATATTTT. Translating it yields CSARNPGSTIYF.

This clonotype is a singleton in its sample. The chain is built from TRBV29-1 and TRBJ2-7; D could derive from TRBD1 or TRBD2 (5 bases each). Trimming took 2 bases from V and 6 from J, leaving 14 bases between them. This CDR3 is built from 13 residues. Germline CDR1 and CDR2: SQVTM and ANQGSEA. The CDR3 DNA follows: TGCAGCGTTGAAAGAGGGACCGGGCTCGAGCAGTACTTC. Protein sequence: CSVERGTGLEQYF.

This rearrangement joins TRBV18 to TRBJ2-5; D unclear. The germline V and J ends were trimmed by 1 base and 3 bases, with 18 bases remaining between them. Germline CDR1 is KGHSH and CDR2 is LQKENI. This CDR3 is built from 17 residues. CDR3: CASSPQTGPSPKETQYF. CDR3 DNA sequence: TGTGCCAGCTCACCACAAACTGGTCCATCCCCTAAAGAGACCCAGTACTTC.

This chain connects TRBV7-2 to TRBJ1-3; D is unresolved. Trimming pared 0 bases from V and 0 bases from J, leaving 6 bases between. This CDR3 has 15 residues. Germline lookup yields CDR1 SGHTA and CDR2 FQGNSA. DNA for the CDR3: TGTGCCAGCAGCTTAGCCCGGGGCTCTGGAAACACCATATATTTT. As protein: CASSLARGSGNTIYF. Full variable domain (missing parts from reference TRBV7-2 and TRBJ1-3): GAGVSQSPSNKVTEKGKDVELRCDPISGHTALYWYRQSLGQGLEFLIYFQGNSAPDKSGLPSDRFSAERTGGSVSTLTIQRTQQEDSAVYLCASSLARGSGNTIYFGEGSWLTVV.

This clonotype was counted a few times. CDR3 DNA: TGCAGCGTTGAATCCACTTCACGTTGGGACAGCCCCCAAGAGACCCAGTACTTC. Translation gives CSVESTSRWDSPQETQYF. The chain recombines TRBV29-1 with TRBJ2-5, with 7 bases that match TRBD1. V trimming: 2 bases; J trimming: 1 base; junction bases outside the gene matches: 16. CDR1 and CDR2 (germline): SQVTM, ANQGSEA. The CDR3 runs 18 residues.

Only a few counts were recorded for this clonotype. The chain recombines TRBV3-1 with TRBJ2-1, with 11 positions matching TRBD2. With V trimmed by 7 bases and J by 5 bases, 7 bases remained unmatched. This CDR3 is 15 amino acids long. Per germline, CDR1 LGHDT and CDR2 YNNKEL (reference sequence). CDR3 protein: CASTRLAGIHNEQFF. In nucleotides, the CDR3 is TGTGCCAGCACCCGACTAGCGGGAATTCACAATGAGCAGTTCTTC.

The CDR3 region is CASKDMAELNTGELFF. CDR3 in DNA: TGCGCCAGCAAGGATATGGCGGAGCTGAACACCGGGGAGCTGTTTTTT. The V call is TRBV5-1, the J call TRBJ2-2; D is unclear. This CDR3 region has 16 residues. The germline V gene encodes CDR1 SGHRS and CDR2 YFSETQ. Trimming pared 6 bases from V and 1 base from J, leaving 16 bases between.

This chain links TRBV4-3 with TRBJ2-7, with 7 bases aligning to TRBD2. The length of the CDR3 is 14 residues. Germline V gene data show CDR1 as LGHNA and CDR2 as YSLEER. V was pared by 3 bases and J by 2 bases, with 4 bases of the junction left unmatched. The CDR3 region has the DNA TGCGCCAGCAGCCAGACTAGCCGGACCTACGAGCAGTACTTC. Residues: CASSQTSRTYEQYF.

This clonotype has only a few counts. The CDR3 region is CSARPLFREGQAYNEQFF. CDR3 bases: TGCAGTGCTAGACCTCTATTCCGAGAGGGTCAAGCCTACAATGAGCAGTTCTTC. The V gene is TRBV20-1, the J gene TRBJ2-1; D perhaps matches TRBD2 (5 bases). Looked up from germline, CDR1 is DFQATT and CDR2 is SNEGSKA (reference sequence). Trimming pared 2 bases from V and 2 bases from J, leaving 22 bases between. This CDR3 is 18 amino acids long.

The CDR3 coding sequence is TGTGCCAGCAGCCAAGGTGTAGACTCTGGAAACACCATATATTTT. This sequence encodes CASSQGVDSGNTIYF. The chain uses TRBV3-1 and TRBJ1-3; D not certain. CDR3 length: 15 amino acids. V shed 1 base and J shed 0 bases, with 7 bases lying between them. Looked up from germline, CDR1 is LGHDT and CDR2 is YNNKEL (reference sequence).

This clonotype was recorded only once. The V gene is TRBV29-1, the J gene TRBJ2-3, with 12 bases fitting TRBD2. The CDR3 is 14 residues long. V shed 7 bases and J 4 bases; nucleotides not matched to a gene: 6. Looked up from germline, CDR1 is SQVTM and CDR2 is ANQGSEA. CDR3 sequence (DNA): TGCAGCGGATCACTAGCGGGGGGTTCAGATACGCAGTATTTT. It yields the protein CSGSLAGGSDTQYF.

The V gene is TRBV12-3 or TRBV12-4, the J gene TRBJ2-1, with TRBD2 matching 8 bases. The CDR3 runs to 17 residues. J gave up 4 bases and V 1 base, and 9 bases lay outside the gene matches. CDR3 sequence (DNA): TGTGCCAGCAGTTTAGGCCCAGCGGGAGTCGAATACAATGAGCAGTTCTTC. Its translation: CASSLGPAGVEYNEQFF.

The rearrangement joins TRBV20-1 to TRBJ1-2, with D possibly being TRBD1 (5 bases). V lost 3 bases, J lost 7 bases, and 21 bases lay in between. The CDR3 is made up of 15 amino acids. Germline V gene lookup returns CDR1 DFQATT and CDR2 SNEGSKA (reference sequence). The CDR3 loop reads CSARETAFWDSGYTF. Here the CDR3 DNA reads TGCAGTGCTAGGGAAACAGCTTTTTGGGACTCTGGCTACACCTTC.